These 18 T cell receptor beta chains were sequenced from one sample in a study of regulatory T cells in long-lasting Graves disease. Arm-PCR of CDR3 regions and iRepertoire HTBI primers were used to build TCR beta libraries. TCRdb itself ran the multiplex PCR reads through MiXCR, one entry per CDR3 protein. The sample lists around 430,000 distinct CDR3 sequences, less than 25% occurring once. The sample's time point: persistent/refractory GD, antithyroid drugs over 5 years with positive TRAb. PBMCs provided the RNA from which the TCR library was made. The sequenced sample was peripheral blood mononuclear cells (PBMCs), obtained when the disease was refractory, from a patient treated with antithyroid drugs. These receptors were collected from a female donor with Graves disease.

This clonotype was seen at least ten times. As DNA, the CDR3 is TGTGCCAGCAGTTACCAGGGGGCGAGCAATCAGCCCCAGCATTTT. It translates to CASSYQGASNQPQHF. J is TRBJ1-5 and V is TRBV6-5; 8 positions match TRBD1. The ends lost 2 bases at V and 1 base at J; junction bases unmatched: 1. The CDR3 runs to 15 residues. The germline gives CDR1 MNHEY, CDR2 SVGAGI.

The V gene is TRBV13, the J gene TRBJ2-2; 8 nucleotides line up with TRBD1. V gave up 5 bases and J gave up 5 bases; unmatched junction bases: 7. The germline gives CDR1 PRHDT, CDR2 FYEKMQ (reference sequence). The CDR3 has 15 amino acids. CDR3 in amino acids: CASSPQGARTGELFF. The CDR3 DNA sequence: TGTGCCAGCAGCCCTCAGGGGGCGAGGACCGGGGAGCTGTTTTTT.

Turning to this clonotype: A read error is likely, as this CDR3 ends without the conserved phenylalanine or tryptophan. This chain links TRBV5-1 with TRBJ1-6; 11 nucleotides line up with TRBD1. The germline V gene has CDR1 SGHRS and CDR2 YFSETQ. J lost 7 bases, V lost 3 bases, and 12 bases had no gene match. The CDR3 is 18 amino acids. This CDR3 reads CASSWRWTGGLENSPLHL. DNA of the CDR3: TGCGCCAGCAGCTGGCGATGGACAGGGGGCCTTGAGAATTCACCCCTCCACCTT.

This clonotype was observed many times. The V and J genes are TRBV6-2 or TRBV6-3 and TRBJ1-1; D is uncertain. Germline V gene lookup returns CDR1 MNHEY and CDR2 SVGEGT. Deletions cut 8 bases from V and 0 bases from J, with 13 bases between. The CDR3 extends over 14 amino acids. The DNA for the CDR3 is TGTGCCAGCCTCAAAGGAGGGTTGAACACTGAAGCTTTCTTT. This codes for CASLKGGLNTEAFF.

The sample holds many counts of this clonotype. V and J are TRBV6-1 and TRBJ1-4; TRBD1 matches at 11 bases. CDR1 MNHNS and CDR2 SASEGT come from the germline V gene. CDR3 size: 14 residues. V was pared by 6 bases and J by 8 bases, with 5 bases of the junction left unmatched. The DNA for the CDR3 is TGTGCCAGCAGAACCGGGACAGGGGGAGAAAAACTGTTTTTT. It is translated as CASRTGTGGEKLFF.

The chain couples TRBV20-1 to TRBJ2-7; D possibly corresponds to TRBD1 (6 bases). V was pared by 5 bases and J by 2 bases, with 10 bases between. Germline V gene lookup returns CDR1 DFQATT and CDR2 SNEGSKA (reference sequence). This CDR3 has 12 amino acids. The CDR3 protein is CSAEGHPYEQYF. The CDR3 nucleotides are TGCAGTGCTGAGGGACACCCCTACGAGCAGTACTTC.

This clonotype came up a few times. The V gene is TRBV5-1, the J gene TRBJ1-2; 7 bases fit TRBD1. CDR1 SGHRS and CDR2 YFSETQ come from the germline V gene. The J segment lost 4 bases and the V segment lost 0 bases, leaving 9 bases of the junction unmatched. This CDR3 contains 16 residues. The CDR3 loop reads CASSLEPGQLFYGYTF. CDR3 DNA sequence: TGCGCCAGCAGCTTGGAACCGGGACAGCTTTTCTATGGCTACACCTTC.

The rearrangement links TRBV19 to TRBJ2-5, with 9 bases that match TRBD1. Germline CDR1 LNHDA, CDR2 SQIVND (reference sequence). The length of the CDR3 is 15 residues. V shed 3 bases, J shed 5 bases, and the junction held 7 bases outside the gene matches. The CDR3 here is CASSMGQGQGETQYF. CDR3 bases: TGTGCCAGTAGTATGGGACAGGGCCAAGGGGAGACCCAGTACTTC.

The table lists this clonotype with a few counts. The chain recombines TRBV7-3 with TRBJ2-3, with a possible D match to TRBD2 (5 bases). V dropped 1 base and J dropped 3 bases, with 11 bases sitting between them. The CDR3 has 15 residues. Germline V gene lookup returns CDR1 SGHTA and CDR2 FQGTGA. The CDR3 loop is CASSLRGRGTDTQYF. The CDR3 region has the DNA TGTGCCAGCAGCTTAAGAGGGAGAGGGACAGATACGCAGTATTTT. The variable domain in full, with the rest retrieved from reference TRBV7-3 and TRBJ2-3, is GAGVSQTPSNKVTEKGKYVELRCDPISGHTALYWYRQSLGQGPEFLIYFQGTGAADDSGLPNDRFFAVRPEGSVSTLKIQRTERGDSAVYLCASSLRGRGTDTQYFGPGTRLTVL.

This clonotype was counted between two and nine times. This chain uses TRBV18 with TRBJ2-7, with D hard to call. Looked up from germline, CDR1 is KGHSH and CDR2 is LQKENI. The CDR3 contains 13 residues. The ends were cut back, 3 bases at V and 6 bases at J, with 12 bases in the middle. The CDR3 spells CASSPIQLREQYF. Here the CDR3 DNA reads TGTGCCAGCTCACCGATCCAACTACGCGAGCAGTACTTC.

The rearrangement joins TRBV20-1 to TRBJ2-2; D possibly uses TRBD1 or TRBD2 (6 bases each). This CDR3 contains 14 residues. The ends were cut back, 1 base at V and 7 bases at J, with 13 bases in the middle. Germline V gives CDR1 DFQATT, CDR2 SNEGSKA (reference sequence). The CDR3 DNA follows: TGCAGTGCTAGAGTACCGGGGGCTAGCGGGGAGCTGTTTTTT. It codes for CSARVPGASGELFF.

This rearrangement joins TRBV7-2 to TRBJ2-3, with 8 bases matching TRBD2. Germline V lookup: CDR1 SGHTA, CDR2 FQGNSA. Trimming cost V 3 bases and J 0 bases; bases outside gene matches: 2. The CDR3 has 15 residues. DNA for the CDR3: TGTGCCAGCAGCTTCGGGAGGGGGAGCACAGATACGCAGTATTTT. Translated: CASSFGRGSTDTQYF.

Points on this clonotype: Mismatch with germline at one junction end may stem from a read error. The chain combines TRBV9 with TRBJ2-7; no firm D call. This CDR3 contains 12 residues. Per germline, CDR1 SGDLS and CDR2 YYNGEE. The DNA of the CDR3 is TGTGCCAGCAGCGCTAACTCCTACGAGCGGTACTTC. Amino acids: CASSANSYERYF.

This clonotype appeared a few times. An end of the junction differs from the germline gene, which may be a read error. J is TRBJ2-7 and V is TRBV2; D is ambiguous. This CDR3 comprises 12 residues. Germline V gene data show CDR1 as SNHLY and CDR2 as FYNNEI. The DNA for the CDR3 is TGTGCCAGCAGTGAGCCCTTTAGAAGGCCTTTCTTC. This sequence encodes CASSEPFRRPFF.

The rearrangement uses TRBV16 and TRBJ1-2; a weak D match, TRBD1 (5 bases). Between the trimmed V and J ends, which lost 0 bases and 8 bases, there was a span of 16 bases. The CDR3 consists of 15 residues. CDR1 KGHSY and CDR2 FQNENV come from the germline V gene. The CDR3 loop reads CASSQSGEGRDGYTF. DNA for the CDR3: TGTGCCAGCAGCCAATCTGGGGAGGGGCGCGACGGCTACACCTTC.

The genes are TRBV9 and TRBJ1-4; 7 bases fit TRBD1. CDR3 length: 13 residues. Germline CDR1 SGDLS, CDR2 YYNGEE. Losses at the gene ends were 6 bases for V and 7 bases for J; bases not matched to a gene: 6. DNA for the CDR3: TGTGCCAGCACCGATCAGGGGGGTGAAAAACTGTTTTTT. This gives the protein CASTDQGGEKLFF. Variable domain in full (rest from reference TRBV9 and TRBJ1-4): DSGVTQTPKHLITATGQRVTLRCSPRSGDLSVYWYQQSLDQGLQFLIQYYNGEERAKGNILERFSAQQFPDLHSELNLSSLELGDSALYFCASTDQGGEKLFFGSGTQLSVL.

This clonotype was picked up many times. This rearrangement joins TRBV6-1 to TRBJ2-5, with D perhaps given as TRBD1 or TRBD2 (6 bases each). Between the trimmed V and J ends, which lost 8 bases and 1 base, there was a span of 14 bases. CDR1 is MNHNS and CDR2 is SASEGT in the germline V gene. This CDR3 has 14 amino acids. CDR3 DNA sequence: TGTGCCAGCGTGGGGGCGGGACCCCAAGAGACCCAGTACTTC. Protein: CASVGAGPQETQYF.

Regarding this clonotype: A read error is possible here, since a much larger clone lies one base away. The V gene is TRBV28, the J gene TRBJ1-1, with 9 nucleotides matching TRBD1. The CDR3 is 17 amino acids. Germline CDR1 MDHEN, CDR2 SYDVKM. DNA of the CDR3: TGTGCCAGCAGTTTGGCTGGACAGGGGACGATGAACACTGAAGCTTACTTT. Protein sequence: CASSLAGQGTMNTEAYF.